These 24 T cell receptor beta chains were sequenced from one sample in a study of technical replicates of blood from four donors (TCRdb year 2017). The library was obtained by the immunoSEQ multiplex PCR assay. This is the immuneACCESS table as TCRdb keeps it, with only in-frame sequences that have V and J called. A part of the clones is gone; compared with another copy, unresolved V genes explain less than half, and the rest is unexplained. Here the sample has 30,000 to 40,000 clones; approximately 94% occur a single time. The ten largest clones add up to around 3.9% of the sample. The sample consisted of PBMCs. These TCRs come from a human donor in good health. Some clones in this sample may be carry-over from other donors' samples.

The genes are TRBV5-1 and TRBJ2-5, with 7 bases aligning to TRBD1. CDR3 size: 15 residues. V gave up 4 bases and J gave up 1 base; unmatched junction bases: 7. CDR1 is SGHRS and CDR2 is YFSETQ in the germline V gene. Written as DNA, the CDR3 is TGCGCCAGCAGCAGGGGGACAGCATTCCAAGAGACCCAGTACTTC. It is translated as CASSRGTAFQETQYF.

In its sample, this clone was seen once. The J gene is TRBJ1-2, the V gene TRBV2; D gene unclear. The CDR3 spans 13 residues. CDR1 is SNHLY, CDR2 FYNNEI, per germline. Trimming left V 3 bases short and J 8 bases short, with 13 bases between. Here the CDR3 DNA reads TGTGCCAGCAGTGATCGGGGTTCTGAGGGCTACACCTTC. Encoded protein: CASSDRGSEGYTF.

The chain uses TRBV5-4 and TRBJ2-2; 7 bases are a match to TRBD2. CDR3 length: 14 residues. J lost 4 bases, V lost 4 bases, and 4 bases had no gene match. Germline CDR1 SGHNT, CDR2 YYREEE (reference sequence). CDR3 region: CASSHGTTTGELFF. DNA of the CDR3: TGTGCCAGCAGCCACGGGACTACCACCGGGGAGCTGTTTTTT.

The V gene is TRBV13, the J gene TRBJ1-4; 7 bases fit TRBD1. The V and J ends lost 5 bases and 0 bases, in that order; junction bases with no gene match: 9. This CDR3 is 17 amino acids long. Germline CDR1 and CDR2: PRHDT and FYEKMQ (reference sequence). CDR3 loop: CASSPRTGFTTNEKLFF. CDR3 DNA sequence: TGTGCCAGCAGCCCCAGGACAGGCTTTACAACTAATGAAAAACTGTTTTTT.

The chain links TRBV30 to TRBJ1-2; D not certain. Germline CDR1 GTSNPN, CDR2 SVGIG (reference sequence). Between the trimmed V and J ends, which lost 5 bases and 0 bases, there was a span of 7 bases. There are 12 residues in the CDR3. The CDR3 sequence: CAWPRANYGYTF. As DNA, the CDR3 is TGTGCCTGGCCCCGAGCTAACTATGGCTACACCTTC. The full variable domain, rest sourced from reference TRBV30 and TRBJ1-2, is SQTIHQWPATLVQPVGSPLSLECTVEGTSNPNLYWYRQAAGRGLQLLFYSVGIGQISSEVPQNLSASRPQDRQFILSSKKLLLSDSGFYLCAWPRANYGYTFGSGTRLTVV.

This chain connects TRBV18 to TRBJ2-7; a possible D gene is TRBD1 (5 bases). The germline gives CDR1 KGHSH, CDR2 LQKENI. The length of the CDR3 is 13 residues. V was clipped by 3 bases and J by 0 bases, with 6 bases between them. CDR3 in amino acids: CASSPDSSYEQYF. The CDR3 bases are TGTGCCAGCTCACCCGACAGCTCCTACGAGCAGTACTTC.

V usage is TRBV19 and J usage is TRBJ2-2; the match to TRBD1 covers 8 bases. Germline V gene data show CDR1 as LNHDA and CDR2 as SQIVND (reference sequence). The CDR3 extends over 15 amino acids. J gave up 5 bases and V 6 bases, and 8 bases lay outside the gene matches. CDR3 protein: CASSLRTGRTGELFF. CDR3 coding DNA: TGTGCCAGTAGCCTAAGGACAGGGAGAACCGGGGAGCTGTTTTTT. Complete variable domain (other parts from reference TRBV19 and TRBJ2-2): DGGITQSPKYLFRKEGQNVTLSCEQNLNHDAMYWYRQDPGQGLRLIYYSQIVNDFQKGDIAEGYSVSREKKESFPLTVTSAQKNPTAFYLCASSLRTGRTGELFFGEGSRLTVL.

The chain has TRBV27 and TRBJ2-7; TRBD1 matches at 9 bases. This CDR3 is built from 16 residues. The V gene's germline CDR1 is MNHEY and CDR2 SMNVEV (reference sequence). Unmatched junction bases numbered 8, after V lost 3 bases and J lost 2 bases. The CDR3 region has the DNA TGTGCCAGCAGTTTGAAGGACAGGGGCGGTCCCTACGAGCAGTACTTC. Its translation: CASSLKDRGGPYEQYF.

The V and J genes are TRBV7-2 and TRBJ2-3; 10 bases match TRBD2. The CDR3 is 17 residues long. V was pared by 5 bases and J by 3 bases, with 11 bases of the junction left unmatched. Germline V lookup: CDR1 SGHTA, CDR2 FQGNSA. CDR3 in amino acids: CASSPRLAGGGTDTQYF. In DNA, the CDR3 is TGTGCCAGCAGCCCCCGATTAGCGGGAGGAGGGACAGATACGCAGTATTTT.

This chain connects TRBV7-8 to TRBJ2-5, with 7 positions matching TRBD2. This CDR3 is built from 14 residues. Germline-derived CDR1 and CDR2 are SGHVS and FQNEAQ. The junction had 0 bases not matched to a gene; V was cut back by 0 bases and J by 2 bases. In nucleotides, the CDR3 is TGTGCCAGCAGCTTAGCGGGGGGGCAAGAGACCCAGTACTTC. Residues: CASSLAGGQETQYF.

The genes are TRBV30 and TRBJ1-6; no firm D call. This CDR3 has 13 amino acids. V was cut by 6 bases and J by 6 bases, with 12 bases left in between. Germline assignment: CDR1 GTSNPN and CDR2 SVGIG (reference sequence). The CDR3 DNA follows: TGTGCCTGCGGGAACGTTCTTAATTCACCCCTCCACTTT. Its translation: CACGNVLNSPLHF.

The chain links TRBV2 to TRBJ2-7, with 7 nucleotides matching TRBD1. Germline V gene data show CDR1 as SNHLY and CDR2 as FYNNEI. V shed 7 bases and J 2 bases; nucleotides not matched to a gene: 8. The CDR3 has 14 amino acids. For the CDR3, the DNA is TGTGCCAGCATTAGGGACAGCAAGGCCTACGAGCAGTACTTC. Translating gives CASIRDSKAYEQYF.

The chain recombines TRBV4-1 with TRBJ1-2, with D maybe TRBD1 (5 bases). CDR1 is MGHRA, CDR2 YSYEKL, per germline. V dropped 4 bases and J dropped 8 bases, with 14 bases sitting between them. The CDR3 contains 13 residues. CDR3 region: CASSPTGGAGYTF. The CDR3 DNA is TGCGCCAGCAGCCCCACGGGCGGGGCGGGCTACACCTTC.

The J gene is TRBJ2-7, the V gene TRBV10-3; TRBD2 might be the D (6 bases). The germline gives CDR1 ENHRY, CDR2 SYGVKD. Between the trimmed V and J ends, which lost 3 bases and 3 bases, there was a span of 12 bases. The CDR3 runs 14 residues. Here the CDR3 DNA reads TGTGCCATCAGTGAACGGGAGCAGATCTACGAGCAGTACTTC. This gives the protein CAISEREQIYEQYF.

The CDR3 nucleotides read TGTGCCAGCAGCCAAGATCTTCGGCGGGGGGGCCTCAGGGGCAATGAGCAGTTCTTC. It encodes CASSQDLRRGGLRGNEQFF. The chain combines TRBV14 with TRBJ2-1, with 9 bases fitting TRBD2. Per germline, CDR1 SGHDN and CDR2 FVKESK. Trimming at V came to 0 bases and at J to 6 bases, leaving 15 bases not matched to a gene. CDR3 length: 19 amino acids.

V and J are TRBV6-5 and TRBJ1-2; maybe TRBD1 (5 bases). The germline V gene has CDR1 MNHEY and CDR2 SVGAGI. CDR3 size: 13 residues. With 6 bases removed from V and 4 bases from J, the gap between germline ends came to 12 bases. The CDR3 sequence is CASRRGQAYGYTF. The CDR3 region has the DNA TGTGCCAGCAGAAGAGGACAAGCCTATGGCTACACCTTC.

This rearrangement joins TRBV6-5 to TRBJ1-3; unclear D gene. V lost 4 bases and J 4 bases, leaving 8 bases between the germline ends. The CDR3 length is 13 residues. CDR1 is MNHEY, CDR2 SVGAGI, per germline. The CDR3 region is CASSSTQGNTIYF. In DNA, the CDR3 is TGTGCCAGCAGTTCCACACAGGGAAACACCATATATTTT.

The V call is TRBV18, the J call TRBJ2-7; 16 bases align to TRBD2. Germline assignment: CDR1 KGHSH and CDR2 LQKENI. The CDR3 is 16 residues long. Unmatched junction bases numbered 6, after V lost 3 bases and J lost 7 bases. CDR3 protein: CASSPPGLAGGKEQYF. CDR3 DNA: TGTGCCAGCTCACCGCCGGGACTAGCGGGAGGGAAGGAGCAGTACTTC.

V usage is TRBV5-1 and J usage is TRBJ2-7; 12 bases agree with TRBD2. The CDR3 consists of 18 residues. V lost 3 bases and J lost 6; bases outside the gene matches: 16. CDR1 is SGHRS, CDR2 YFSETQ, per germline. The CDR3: CASSSNGLAGRMDLEQYF. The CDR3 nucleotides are TGCGCCAGCAGCTCGAACGGACTAGCGGGAAGAATGGACCTCGAGCAGTACTTC.

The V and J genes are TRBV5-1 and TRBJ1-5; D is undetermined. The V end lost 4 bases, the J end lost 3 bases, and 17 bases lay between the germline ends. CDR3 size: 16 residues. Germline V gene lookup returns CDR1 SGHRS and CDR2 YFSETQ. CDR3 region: CASSPGSGGVNQPQHF. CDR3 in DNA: TGCGCCAGCAGCCCCGGATCCGGAGGTGTCAATCAGCCCCAGCATTTT.

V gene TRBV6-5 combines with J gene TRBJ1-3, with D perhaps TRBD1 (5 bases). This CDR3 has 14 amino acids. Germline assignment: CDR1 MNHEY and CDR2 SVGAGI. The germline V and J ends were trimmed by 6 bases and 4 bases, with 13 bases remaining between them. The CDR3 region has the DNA TGTGCCAGCAGCACCGGGGGAACGGGAAACACCATATATTTT. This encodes CASSTGGTGNTIYF.

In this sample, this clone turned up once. The CDR3 nucleotides are TGTGCCAGCAGCTTGGAAGGGGGCATAGGGTACGAGCAGTACTTC. Protein product: CASSLEGGIGYEQYF. This chain connects TRBV5-5 to TRBJ2-7, with 7 bases that match TRBD1. The CDR3 is 15 amino acids. The V segment lost 0 bases and the J segment 4 bases; nucleotides outside the gene matches: 7. Per the germline V gene, CDR1 is SGHKS and CDR2 is YYEKEE (reference sequence).

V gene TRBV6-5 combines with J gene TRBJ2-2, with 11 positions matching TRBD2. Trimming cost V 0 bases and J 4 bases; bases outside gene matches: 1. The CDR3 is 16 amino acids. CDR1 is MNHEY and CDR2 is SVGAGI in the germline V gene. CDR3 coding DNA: TGTGCCAGCAGTTACTCTAGCGGGAGGGCCACCGGGGAGCTGTTTTTT. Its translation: CASSYSSGRATGELFF.

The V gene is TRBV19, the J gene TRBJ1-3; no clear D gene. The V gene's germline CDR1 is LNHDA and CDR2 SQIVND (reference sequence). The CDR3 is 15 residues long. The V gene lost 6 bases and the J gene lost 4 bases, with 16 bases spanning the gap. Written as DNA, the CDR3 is TGTGCCAGTAGCCGGGAAGTTGGTTCCGGAAACACCATATATTTT. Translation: CASSREVGSGNTIYF.